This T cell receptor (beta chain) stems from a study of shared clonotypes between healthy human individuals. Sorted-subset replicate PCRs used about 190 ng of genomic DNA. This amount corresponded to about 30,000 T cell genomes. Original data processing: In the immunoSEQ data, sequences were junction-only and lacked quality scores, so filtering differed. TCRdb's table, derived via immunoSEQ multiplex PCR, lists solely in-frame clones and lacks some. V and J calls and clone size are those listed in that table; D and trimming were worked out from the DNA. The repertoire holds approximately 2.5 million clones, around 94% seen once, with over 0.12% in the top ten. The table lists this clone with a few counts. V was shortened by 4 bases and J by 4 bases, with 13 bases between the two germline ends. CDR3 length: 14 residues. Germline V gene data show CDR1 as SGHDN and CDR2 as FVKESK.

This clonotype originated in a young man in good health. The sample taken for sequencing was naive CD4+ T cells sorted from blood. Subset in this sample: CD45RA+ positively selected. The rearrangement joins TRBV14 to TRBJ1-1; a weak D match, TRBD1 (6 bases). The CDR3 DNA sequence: TGTGCCAGCAGCCGCCAAGGGGGGGGCACTGAAGCTTTCTTT. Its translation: CASSRQGGGTEAFF. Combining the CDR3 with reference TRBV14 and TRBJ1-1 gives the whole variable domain EAGVTQFPSHSVIEKGQTVTLRCDPISGHDNLYWYRRVMGKEIKFLLHFVKESKQDESGMPNNRFLAERTGGTYSTLKVQPAELEDSGVYFCASSRQGGGTEAFFGQGTRLTVV.